This TCR beta chain stems from a study of T cell repertoires in cytomegalovirus infection. Study-wide background: Public TCR beta signatures marked donors with CMV infection and the matching HLA.

TCRdb re-called the reads with MiXCR, one entry per CDR3 protein. The repertoire consists of about 240,000 distinct CDR3 sequences, with about 5.9% occurring once and the leading ten covering 5.5% to 8%. This CDR3 has 13 residues. Deletions cut 2 bases from V and 1 base from J, with 6 bases between. This clonotype has a count of ten or more. Its target is unknown. General study points: What dominated the ex vivo response were HLA-C-restricted CMV-specific TCR beta clonotypes.

The sequence derives from a human donor in good health (CMV status not recorded). Some clones in this sample may be carry-over from other donors' samples. The sequenced material came from PBMCs. The V call is TRBV12-3 or TRBV12-4, the J call TRBJ2-7; no definite D call. For the CDR3, the DNA is TGTGCCAGCAGTTTAAGGCTGTCCTACGAGCAGTACTTC. The encoded protein is CASSLRLSYEQYF.